This T cell receptor (beta chain) was documented in a study of cytomegalovirus exposure and HLA in healthy donors. The study's findings and limits: Donors belonging to an Asian-associated ancestry cluster reportedly showed fewer N-insertions in productive TCRs than the approximately 700-donor mean, according to what a later analysis found. Under in vitro conditions, a few CMV-associated chains were confirmed as specific for CMV antigens. Some V segments (TRBV6-2 and TRBV6-3 among them) were excluded as indistinguishable.

Of note for this clone: Its antigen is undetermined.

Use of 60 Vbeta and 13 Jbeta primers characterized the PCR. This table comes from immunoSEQ multiplex PCR, and its TCRdb copy is limited to in-frame clones, with some not included. The sample includes about 94,000 clones, approximately 72% of them seen just once. CDR1 is SGHRS and CDR2 is YFSETQ in the germline V gene. This CDR3 comprises 15 residues. Trimming stripped 3 bases from V and 3 bases from J, with 14 bases between. Healthy bone marrow donors formed the donor group. Material: PBMCs. The receptor was derived from a man in his forties in good health and CMV-seropositive. The chain couples TRBV5-1 to TRBJ2-3; D possibly corresponds to TRBD1 (7 bases). Written as DNA, the CDR3 is TGCGCCAGCAGCTCTGGAGCAGGGGGGACAGATACGCAGTATTTT. Protein sequence: CASSSGAGGTDTQYF.